Following are 3 T cell receptor beta chains from one sample sequenced in a study of spatial heterogeneity in lung cancer. Time point reported: sample taken at primary tumor resection. Sequencing of whole RNA from tumor, nontumor lung or frozen PBMC involved no sorting. TCRdb reprocessed the 5' RACE reads via MiXCR and lists one record per CDR3 protein. Among some 100,000 distinct CDR3 sequences listed, 12% were seen once. This material consisted of PBMCs, taken at surgery. The source of these receptors is a male donor with early-stage non-small cell lung cancer.

This clonotype was recorded a few times. V usage is TRBV2 and J usage is TRBJ1-1, with D possibly being TRBD1 (5 bases). Trimming removed 4 bases at V and 2 bases at J, with 11 bases between. The CDR3 runs to 14 residues. Per the germline V gene, CDR1 is SNHLY and CDR2 is FYNNEI. Here the CDR3 reads CASSGDVGNTEAFF. The CDR3 DNA is TGTGCCAGCAGTGGGGACGTCGGAAACACTGAAGCTTTCTTT.

The chain links TRBV20-1 to TRBJ2-4; TRBD2 is a possible D gene (6 bases). Germline values: CDR1 DFQATT, CDR2 SNEGSKA (reference sequence). With 0 bases removed from V and 7 bases from J, the gap between germline ends came to 7 bases. This CDR3 region has 12 residues. CDR3 sequence reads: CSARDRGNIQYF. CDR3 nucleotide sequence: TGCAGTGCTAGAGACCGGGGGAACATTCAGTACTTC.

This chain joins TRBV6-2 or TRBV6-3 and TRBJ1-1, with a weak D call TRBD1 (6 bases). This CDR3 has 13 residues. Germline-derived CDR1 and CDR2 are MNHEY and SVGEGT. The V end was cut by 0 bases, the J end by 8 bases, with 10 bases between. In DNA form, the CDR3 reads TGTGCCAGCAGTTACTCCACAACAGGGGAAGCTTTCTTT. As protein: CASSYSTTGEAFF.